The rows below give T cell receptor beta chains drawn from one sample of a study of T cell responses to AZD1222 COVID-19 vaccine. The table came from immunoSEQ multiplex PCR; TCRdb's copy has only in-frame clones and leaves some out. This sample has 75,000 to 95,000 clones, with about 87% found just once. Here the sequenced sample was peripheral blood, taken 28 days after the second dose of the MenACWY control vaccine. The receptor set was obtained from an adult who received the MenACWY meningococcal vaccine as a control. Each CDR3 is given with its conserved first and last residue. Each record gives: J gene, V gene, CDR3 length, CDR3 protein.

J gene: TRBJ1-2; V gene: TRBV10-3; CDR3 length: 13; CDR3 protein: CAITGGEGLGYTF
J gene: TRBJ2-5; V gene: TRBV24-1; CDR3 length: 15; CDR3 protein: CATGDDGDGPWTQYF
J gene: TRBJ1-5; V gene: TRBV7-9; CDR3 length: 15; CDR3 protein: CASSLSGNSNQPQHF
J gene: TRBJ2-1; V gene: TRBV5-1; CDR3 length: 15; CDR3 protein: CASSLALGDHNEQFF
J gene: TRBJ1-1; V gene: TRBV6-4; CDR3 length: 16; CDR3 protein: CASSDTSVGLNTEAFF
J gene: TRBJ2-1; V gene: TRBV5-1; CDR3 length: 13; CDR3 protein: CASSSGQNNEQFF
J gene: TRBJ1-6; V gene: TRBV30; CDR3 length: 19; CDR3 protein: CAWNPYRGIYDSDGSPLHF
J gene: TRBJ2-7; V gene: TRBV4-1; CDR3 length: 17; CDR3 protein: CASSQERTSGSRYEQYF
J gene: TRBJ1-1; V gene: TRBV12-3/TRBV12-4; CDR3 length: 13; CDR3 protein: CASSFQGGTEAFF
J gene: TRBJ2-5; V gene: TRBV5-1; CDR3 length: 14; CDR3 protein: CASSLEGGGETQYF
J gene: TRBJ2-1; V gene: TRBV6-1; CDR3 length: 17; CDR3 protein: CASSDGTGGSSYNEQFF
J gene: TRBJ2-3; V gene: TRBV20-1; CDR3 length: 11; CDR3 protein: CSARSSDTQYF
J gene: TRBJ2-7; V gene: TRBV9; CDR3 length: 13; CDR3 protein: CASSPQGPYEQYF
J gene: TRBJ2-5; V gene: TRBV4-1; CDR3 length: 15; CDR3 protein: CASSQVGQGRETQYF
J gene: TRBJ1-2; V gene: TRBV2; CDR3 length: 11; CDR3 protein: CASNLGGGYTF
J gene: TRBJ1-5; V gene: TRBV6-6; CDR3 length: 14; CDR3 protein: CAIWEGGYVQPQHF
J gene: TRBJ1-2; V gene: TRBV29-1; CDR3 length: 13; CDR3 protein: CSVEYGINYGYTF
J gene: TRBJ1-1; V gene: TRBV28; CDR3 length: 12; CDR3 protein: CASSREVTEAFF
J gene: TRBJ2-1; V gene: TRBV9; CDR3 length: 14; CDR3 protein: CASSVADRVNEQFF
J gene: TRBJ1-3; V gene: TRBV6-5; CDR3 length: 13; CDR3 protein: CAGARISGNTIYF
J gene: TRBJ1-5; V gene: TRBV6-1; CDR3 length: 14; CDR3 protein: CASSEDDSNQPQHF
J gene: TRBJ1-1; V gene: TRBV28; CDR3 length: 15; CDR3 protein: CASIPSRGMNTEAFF
J gene: TRBJ2-7; V gene: TRBV28; CDR3 length: 16; CDR3 protein: CASSFVRSGGTYEQYF
J gene: TRBJ2-1; V gene: TRBV18; CDR3 length: 13; CDR3 protein: CASSPDRGNEQFF
J gene: TRBJ1-4; V gene: TRBV6-5; CDR3 length: 14; CDR3 protein: CASRGRTANEKLFF
J gene: TRBJ1-1; V gene: TRBV10-3; CDR3 length: 11; CDR3 protein: CAIRDRTEAFF
J gene: TRBJ1-4; V gene: TRBV7-2; CDR3 length: 16; CDR3 protein: CASSMDRGLDNEKLFF
J gene: TRBJ1-1; V gene: TRBV11-1; CDR3 length: 13; CDR3 protein: CASSFRDGDEAFF
J gene: TRBJ2-7; V gene: TRBV1; CDR3 length: 13; CDR3 protein: CTSSRRYPYEQYF
J gene: TRBJ1-5; V gene: TRBV6-5; CDR3 length: 14; CDR3 protein: CASRDYRGEQPQHF
J gene: TRBJ2-3; V gene: TRBV5-1; CDR3 length: 13; CDR3 protein: CASSLQGADTQYF
J gene: TRBJ2-5; V gene: TRBV29-1; CDR3 length: 13; CDR3 protein: CSARDRVQETQYF
J gene: TRBJ1-2; V gene: TRBV5-1; CDR3 length: 15; CDR3 protein: CASSLGGGENYGYTF
J gene: TRBJ2-4; V gene: TRBV10-3; CDR3 length: 20; CDR3 protein: CAISESAGTGINLAKNIQYF
J gene: TRBJ2-3; V gene: TRBV18; CDR3 length: 15; CDR3 protein: CASSPLQRSTDTQYF
J gene: TRBJ2-5; V gene: TRBV28; CDR3 length: 14; CDR3 protein: CASTGRGKRETQYF
J gene: TRBJ1-3; V gene: TRBV4-1; CDR3 length: 16; CDR3 protein: CASSQDRQGAGNTIYF
J gene: TRBJ2-1; V gene: TRBV9; CDR3 length: 14; CDR3 protein: CASAQPASYNEQFF
J gene: TRBJ1-5; V gene: TRBV4-1; CDR3 length: 15; CDR3 protein: CASSQVRDSNQPQHF
J gene: TRBJ1-4; V gene: TRBV10-1; CDR3 length: 10; CDR3 protein: CASSNHKLFF
J gene: TRBJ1-3; V gene: TRBV28; CDR3 length: 15; CDR3 protein: CASSPNGEWGNTIYF
J gene: TRBJ1-2; V gene: TRBV30; CDR3 length: 13; CDR3 protein: CAWSRQGLYGYTF
J gene: TRBJ1-4; V gene: TRBV28; CDR3 length: 16; CDR3 protein: CASSFPGDRTNEKLFF
J gene: TRBJ1-1; V gene: TRBV3-1/TRBV3-2; CDR3 length: 17; CDR3 protein: CASSQDEQGVGDTEAFF
J gene: TRBJ1-5; V gene: TRBV6-2/TRBV6-3; CDR3 length: 13; CDR3 protein: CASSRNPEQPQHF
J gene: TRBJ1-2; V gene: TRBV7-9; CDR3 length: 17; CDR3 protein: CASSPMTGGRAGYGYTF
J gene: TRBJ2-3; V gene: TRBV19; CDR3 length: 22; CDR3 protein: CASSPRTPLNIERGASTDTQYF
J gene: TRBJ1-2; V gene: TRBV5-6; CDR3 length: 13; CDR3 protein: CASSSNRGAEGTF
J gene: TRBJ1-2; V gene: TRBV20-1; CDR3 length: 16; CDR3 protein: CSASRARGASDYGYTF
J gene: TRBJ1-1; V gene: TRBV6-2/TRBV6-3; CDR3 length: 15; CDR3 protein: CASIYSRAMNTEAFF